This T cell receptor beta chain originates from a study of blood T cell repertoires in COVID-19. Method: immunoSEQ multiplex PCR; TCRdb's copy keeps in-frame clones and lacks some. The sample contains about 130,000 clones, roughly four fifths of which appear only once. The CDR3 runs to 14 residues. Germline assignment: CDR1 SEHNR and CDR2 FQNEAQ (reference sequence). Trimming took 2 bases from V and 5 from J; bases not matched to a gene: 3. This clonotype was sampled from a human donor in a cohort sampled during active COVID-19. The chain couples TRBV7-9 to TRBJ2-4; the match to TRBD1 covers 7 bases. Sequencing was performed on peripheral blood. The CDR3 here is CASSLSGTENIQYF. DNA of the CDR3: TGTGCCAGCAGCTTATCAGGGACAGAAAACATTCAGTACTTC.